Presented here are 23 T cell receptor beta chains from one specimen sequenced in a study of blood T cells in healthy people across ages. Sample-barcoded 5' priming and a J-beta primer mix drove a second PCR of about 6 to 12 cycles. TCRdb itself ran the 5' RACE reads through MiXCR, one entry per CDR3 protein. The data show just under 900,000 distinct CDR3 sequences, with more than 25% seen just once and around 15% held by the top ten. The sample consisted of blood. These receptors originate from a woman aged 80 or over in good health.

The rearrangement links TRBV2 to TRBJ1-1; D not certain. There are 14 residues in the CDR3. The germline V gene has CDR1 SNHLY and CDR2 FYNNEI. V lost 2 bases to trimming and J lost 1 base, with 8 bases between them. CDR3 in amino acids: CASSESGQNTEAFF. The CDR3, as DNA: TGTGCCAGCAGTGAAAGCGGGCAGAACACTGAAGCTTTCTTT.

In its sample, this clonotype was seen many times. This sequence joins TRBV7-2 and TRBJ2-7; D might be TRBD1 or TRBD2, each matching 6 bases. Germline loops: CDR1 SGHTA, CDR2 FQGNSA. This CDR3 has 15 amino acids. V was shortened by 5 bases and J by 4 bases, with 18 bases between the two germline ends. This CDR3 is CASSPWGRGGYEQYF. The CDR3 nucleotides read TGTGCCAGCAGCCCGTGGGGGCGGGGAGGTTACGAGCAGTACTTC.

This clonotype was seen repeatedly, ten times or more. The chain links TRBV2 to TRBJ1-2, with D hard to call. The CDR3 runs 14 residues. With 8 bases removed from V and 2 bases from J, the gap between germline ends came to 15 bases. CDR1 SNHLY and CDR2 FYNNEI come from the germline V gene. This CDR3 is CASRLWRENYGYTF. The CDR3 coding sequence is TGTGCCAGCCGGCTTTGGAGGGAGAACTATGGCTACACCTTC.

This chain connects TRBV12-3 or TRBV12-4 to TRBJ2-3; no definite D call. The CDR3 consists of 14 residues. With 3 bases removed from V and 0 bases from J, the gap between germline ends came to 7 bases. The CDR3 DNA is TGTGCCAGCAGTTTGGTTCATAGCACAGATACGCAGTATTTT. It yields the protein CASSLVHSTDTQYF.

The chain uses TRBV7-3 and TRBJ2-5; the match to TRBD1 covers 7 bases. CDR1 is SGHTA and CDR2 is FQGTGA in the germline V gene. Trimming took 5 bases from V and 4 from J; bases not matched to a gene: 7. The CDR3 spans 14 residues. For the CDR3, the DNA is TGTGCCAGCAGCCAAGGGTACAGGGGAGAGACCCAGTACTTC. Amino acids: CASSQGYRGETQYF.

This clonotype was recorded many times. The rearrangement uses TRBV7-9 and TRBJ2-1; weak D call: TRBD2 (5 bases). Between the trimmed V and J ends, which lost 5 bases and 0 bases, there was a span of 14 bases. CDR3 length equals 16 residues. Per the germline V gene, CDR1 is SEHNR and CDR2 is FQNEAQ (reference sequence). The CDR3 protein is CASSPHGGSSYNEQFF. The CDR3 bases are TGTGCCAGCAGCCCGCATGGTGGGAGCTCCTACAATGAGCAGTTCTTC.

The chain has TRBV7-6 and TRBJ1-4; D is unclear. Germline assignment: CDR1 SGHVS and CDR2 FNYEAQ. Trimming stripped 4 bases from V and 7 bases from J, with 19 bases between. This CDR3 spans 16 amino acids. DNA of the CDR3: TGTGCCAGCAGCTCCCCTCGGGCCTGGGAGGCTGAAAAACTGTTTTTT. This translates into CASSSPRAWEAEKLFF.

Worth noting for this clonotype: A read error may be the cause here, since a much bigger clone is one base away. This rearrangement joins TRBV5-1 to TRBJ2-1; 7 nucleotides match TRBD2. The CDR3 has 16 residues. Looked up from germline, CDR1 is SGHRS and CDR2 is YFSETQ. The CDR3 is CASSLAGTTAWNGQFF. In DNA, the CDR3 is TGCGCCAGCAGCTTGGCCGGGACTACTGCGTGGAATGGGCAGTTCTTC.

The CDR3: CASQTGVTGELFF. CDR3 coding DNA: TGTGCCAGTCAAACGGGGGTAACCGGGGAGCTGTTTTTT. The V gene is TRBV6-6, the J gene TRBJ2-2; perhaps TRBD2 as D (6 bases). V lost 9 bases and J lost 5, with 13 bases in between. Germline CDR1 reads MNHNY; CDR2 reads SVGAGI (reference sequence). CDR3 size: 13 residues.

This clonotype was counted a single time. Germline and junction disagree at one end, which may indicate a read error. J is TRBJ2-3 and V is TRBV28; D is unresolved. Germline CDR1 and CDR2: MDHEN and SYDVKM. This CDR3 has 12 residues. In nucleotides, the CDR3 is TGTGCCAGCGGTTTATTGGGGGATACGCAGTATTTT. This translates into CASGLLGDTQYF.

V is TRBV28 and J is TRBJ1-3; D unresolved. The CDR3 is 13 residues long. V was cut by 6 bases and J by 4 bases, with 10 bases left in between. Germline CDR1 MDHEN, CDR2 SYDVKM. CDR3 nucleotide sequence: TGTGCCAGCAGGAAACAACCCGGAAACACCATATATTTT. Protein product: CASRKQPGNTIYF.

With regard to this clonotype: One junction end does not reproduce the germline sequence, and a read error may be involved. The chain employs TRBV6-2 or TRBV6-3 and TRBJ1-2; 8 bases align to TRBD1. The CDR3 consists of 13 residues. Germline CDR1 MNHEY, CDR2 SVGEGT. Here the CDR3 DNA reads TGTGCCAGCAGGAACGACAGGGGCTATGGCTGCACCTTC. Amino acid sequence: CASRNDRGYGCTF.

This clonotype has a count of ten or more. The chain is built from TRBV2 and TRBJ2-1; TRBD1 or TRBD2 may be the D gene (5 bases each). The CDR3 spans 13 residues. From germline, CDR1 is SNHLY and CDR2 FYNNEI. V was trimmed by 4 bases and J by 9 bases, leaving 13 bases between them. Here the CDR3 reads CASSVGEVSEQFF. Written as DNA, the CDR3 is TGTGCCAGCAGTGTGGGGGAAGTTAGTGAGCAGTTCTTC.

In its sample, this clonotype was seen many times. The chain links TRBV12-3 or TRBV12-4 to TRBJ2-1; D call uncertain. Trimming took off 7 bases at V and 15 bases at J, with 19 bases between the two ends. This CDR3 comprises 12 residues. The CDR3 loop is CASNLNPGPWFF. In DNA form, the CDR3 reads TGTGCCAGCAATCTCAACCCGGGCCCCTGGTTCTTC.

Remarks on this clonotype: It may be a read error: a sequence one base away is much more abundant. The rearrangement joins TRBV7-9 to TRBJ2-4, with 15 bases aligning to TRBD2. Germline CDR1 SEHNR, CDR2 FQNEAQ (reference sequence). V trimming: 5 bases; J trimming: 3 bases; junction bases outside the gene matches: 14. The CDR3 covers 20 residues. CDR3 in amino acids: CASSMTGTSGGKRVKNIQYF. Written as DNA, the CDR3 is TGTGCCAGCAGCATGACGGGGACTAGCGGGGGGAAAAGGGTCAAAAACATTCAGTACTTC. Complete variable domain (other parts from reference TRBV7-9 and TRBJ2-4): DTGVSQNPRHKITKRGQNVTFRCDPISEHNRLYWYRQTLGQGPEFLTYFQNEAQLEKSRLLSDRFSAERPKGSFSTLEIQRTEQGDSAMYLCASSMTGTSGGKRVKNIQYFGAGTRLSVL.

This clonotype was seen repeatedly, ten times or more. The chain is built from TRBV15 and TRBJ2-5; the D call may be TRBD1 or TRBD2 (5 bases each). V gave up 0 bases and J gave up 0 bases, with 8 bases separating them. From germline, CDR1 is LNHNV and CDR2 YYDKDF (reference sequence). CDR3 length: 15 amino acids. The DNA of the CDR3 is TGTGCCACCAGCAGAGATCGGGGCGACCAAGAGACCCAGTACTTC. Translated: CATSRDRGDQETQYF.

The rearrangement links TRBV6-1 to TRBJ2-5, with 8 bases identical to TRBD1. The DNA end lines up better with TRBJ2-7; the J call may be wrong. This CDR3 is 16 amino acids long. In germline, CDR1 is MNHNS, CDR2 SASEGT. The CDR3 region has the DNA TGTGCCAGCAGTGGCCCGGAGGGCAGGGGGCTTTACGAGCAGTACTTC. Its protein is CASSGPEGRGLYEQYF.

This chain uses TRBV20-1 with TRBJ2-3; no clear D gene. The CDR3 contains 11 residues. CDR1 is DFQATT, CDR2 SNEGSKA, per germline (reference sequence). CDR3 loop: CSVDTPDTQYF. In DNA form, the CDR3 reads TGCAGCGTGGATACTCCAGATACGCAGTATTTT.

This clonotype was counted ten times or more. The V and J genes are TRBV7-2 and TRBJ2-3; D might be TRBD1 or TRBD2, each matching 6 bases. Germline V gene sequence: CDR1 SGHTA, CDR2 FQGNSA. V was cut by 5 bases and J by 1 base, with 19 bases left in between. This CDR3 has 17 amino acids. The chain's CDR3 is CASSPFRGVRGTDTQYF. CDR3 nucleotides: TGTGCCAGCAGCCCTTTTAGGGGGGTAAGGGGCACAGATACGCAGTATTTT. The full variable domain, with the rest looked up from reference TRBV7-2 and TRBJ2-3, is GAGVSQSPSNKVTEKGKDVELRCDPISGHTALYWYRQSLGQGLEFLIYFQGNSAPDKSGLPSDRFSAERTGGSVSTLTIQRTQQEDSAVYLCASSPFRGVRGTDTQYFGPGTRLTVL.

The genes are TRBV6-6 and TRBJ2-7; D tentatively reads TRBD1 or TRBD2 (5 bases each). CDR1 and CDR2 (germline): MNHNY, SVGAGI (reference sequence). The CDR3 spans 14 residues. The germline V and J ends were trimmed by 2 bases and 2 bases, with 10 bases remaining between them. CDR3 sequence reads: CASSYEGSPYEQYF. The CDR3 DNA reads as TGTGCCAGCAGTTACGAGGGGTCCCCCTACGAGCAGTACTTC.

The CDR3 DNA sequence: TGTGCCAGCAGTCCGAATGACAGGGGGACCGAAGCTTTCTTT. Amino acids: CASSPNDRGTEAFF. The V gene is TRBV27, the J gene TRBJ1-1; 9 bases match TRBD1. This CDR3 is 14 amino acids long. CDR1 is MNHEY, CDR2 SMNVEV, per germline (reference sequence). V lost 5 bases to trimming and J lost 8 bases; unmatched junction nucleotides: 9.

V and J are TRBV14 and TRBJ2-1; tentative D call: TRBD1 (5 bases). The length of the CDR3 is 16 residues. The germline V gene has CDR1 SGHDN and CDR2 FVKESK. Between the trimmed V and J ends, which lost 4 bases and 3 bases, there was a span of 16 bases. The CDR3 is CASSPGAADNYNEQFF. The CDR3 DNA reads TGTGCCAGCAGCCCTGGGGCGGCAGACAACTACAATGAGCAGTTCTTC. The variable domain in full, completed from reference TRBV14 and TRBJ2-1, reads EAGVTQFPSHSVIEKGQTVTLRCDPISGHDNLYWYRRVMGKEIKFLLHFVKESKQDESGMPNNRFLAERTGGTYSTLKVQPAELEDSGVYFCASSPGAADNYNEQFFGPGTRLTVL.

This clonotype was seen a few times. V is TRBV3-1 and J is TRBJ2-4, with D perhaps matching TRBD1 or TRBD2 (5 bases each). TRBJ2-7 matches the DNA end more closely, so the J call is doubtful. Per the germline V gene, CDR1 is LGHDT and CDR2 is YNNKEL (reference sequence). This CDR3 spans 15 amino acids. This CDR3 reads CASSQGGVLGYEQYF. The CDR3 bases are TGTGCCAGCAGCCAAGGAGGGGTCCTGGGGTACGAGCAGTACTTC.